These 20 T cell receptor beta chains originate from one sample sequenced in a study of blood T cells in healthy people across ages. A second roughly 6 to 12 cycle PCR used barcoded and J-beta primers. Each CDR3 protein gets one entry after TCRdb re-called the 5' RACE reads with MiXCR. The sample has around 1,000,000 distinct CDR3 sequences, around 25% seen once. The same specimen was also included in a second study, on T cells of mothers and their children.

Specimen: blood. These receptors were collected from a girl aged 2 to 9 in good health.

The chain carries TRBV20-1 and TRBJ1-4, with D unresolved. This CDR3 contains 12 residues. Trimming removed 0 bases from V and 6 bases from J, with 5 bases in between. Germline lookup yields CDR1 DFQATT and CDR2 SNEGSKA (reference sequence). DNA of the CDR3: TGCAGTGCTAGAGATTCTGATGAAAAACTGTTTTTT. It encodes CSARDSDEKLFF.

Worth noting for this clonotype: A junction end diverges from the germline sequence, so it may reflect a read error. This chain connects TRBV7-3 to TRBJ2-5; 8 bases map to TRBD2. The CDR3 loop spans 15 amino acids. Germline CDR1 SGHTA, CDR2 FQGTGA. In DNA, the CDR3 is TGTGCCAGCAGCTTAGGTCTGCGGGAGGAGGAGACCCGGTACTTC. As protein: CASSLGLREEETRYF.

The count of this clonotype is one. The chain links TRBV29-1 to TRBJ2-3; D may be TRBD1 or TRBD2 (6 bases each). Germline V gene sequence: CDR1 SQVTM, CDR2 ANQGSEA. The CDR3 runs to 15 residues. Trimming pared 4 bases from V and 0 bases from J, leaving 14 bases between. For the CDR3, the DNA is TGCAGCGTTGTCGGAGGGGGTTCTAGCACAGATACGCAGTATTTT. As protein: CSVVGGGSSTDTQYF.

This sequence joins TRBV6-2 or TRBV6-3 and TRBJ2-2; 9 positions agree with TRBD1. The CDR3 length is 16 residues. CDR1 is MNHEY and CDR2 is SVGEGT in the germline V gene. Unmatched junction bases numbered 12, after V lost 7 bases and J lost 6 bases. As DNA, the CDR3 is TGTGCCAGCACCCTTTTATACAACAGGGGGCCCGGGGAGCTGTTTTTT. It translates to CASTLLYNRGPGELFF.

CDR3 coding DNA: TGCAGTGCTAGAGGACGGGGCTTATACTCCTACGAGCAGTACTTC. Translating gives CSARGRGLYSYEQYF. The chain combines TRBV20-1 with TRBJ2-7; D tentatively fits TRBD1 or TRBD2 (5 bases each). This CDR3 comprises 15 residues. Germline-derived CDR1 and CDR2 are DFQATT and SNEGSKA (reference sequence). Trimming took 1 base from V and 0 from J, leaving 13 bases between them.

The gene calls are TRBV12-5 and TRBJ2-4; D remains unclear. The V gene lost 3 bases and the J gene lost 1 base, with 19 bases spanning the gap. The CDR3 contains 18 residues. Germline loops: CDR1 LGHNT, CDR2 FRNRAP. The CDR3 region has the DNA TGTGCTAGTGGTTTTCTCTTTGATGTGGCTGGGGCCAAAAACATTCAGTACTTC. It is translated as CASGFLFDVAGAKNIQYF.

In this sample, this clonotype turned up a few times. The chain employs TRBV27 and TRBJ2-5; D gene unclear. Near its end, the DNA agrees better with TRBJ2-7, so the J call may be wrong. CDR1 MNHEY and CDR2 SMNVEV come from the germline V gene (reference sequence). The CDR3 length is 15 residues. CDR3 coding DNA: TGTGCCAGCAGTTTAAATCCAGGCATCTTCTACGAGCAGTACTTC. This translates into CASSLNPGIFYEQYF.

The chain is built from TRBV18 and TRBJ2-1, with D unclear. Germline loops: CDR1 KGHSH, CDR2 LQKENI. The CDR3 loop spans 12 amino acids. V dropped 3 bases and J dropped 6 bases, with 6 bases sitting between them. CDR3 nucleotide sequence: TGTGCCAGCTCACCCCTCCGCAATGAGCAGTTCTTC. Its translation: CASSPLRNEQFF.

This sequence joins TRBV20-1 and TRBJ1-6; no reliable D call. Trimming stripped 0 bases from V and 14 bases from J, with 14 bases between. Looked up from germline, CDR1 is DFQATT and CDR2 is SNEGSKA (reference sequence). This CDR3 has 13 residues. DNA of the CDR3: TGCAGTGCTAGAGATTCGACGGGGTCATCCCTCCACTTT. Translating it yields CSARDSTGSSLHF.

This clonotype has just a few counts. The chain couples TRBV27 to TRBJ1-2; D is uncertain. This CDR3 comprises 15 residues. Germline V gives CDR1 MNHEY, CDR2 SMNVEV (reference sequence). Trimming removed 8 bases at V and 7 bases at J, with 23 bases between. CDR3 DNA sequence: TGTGCCAGCGCGGGGATACTGGAGGAGTGGGGTGGCTACACCTTC. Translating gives CASAGILEEWGGYTF.

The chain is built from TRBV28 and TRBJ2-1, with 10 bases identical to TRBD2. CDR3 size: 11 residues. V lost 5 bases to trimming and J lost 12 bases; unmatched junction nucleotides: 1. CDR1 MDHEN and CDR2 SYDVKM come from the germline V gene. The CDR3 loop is CASSTSGTQFF. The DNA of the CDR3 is TGTGCCAGCAGTACTAGCGGGACGCAGTTCTTC.

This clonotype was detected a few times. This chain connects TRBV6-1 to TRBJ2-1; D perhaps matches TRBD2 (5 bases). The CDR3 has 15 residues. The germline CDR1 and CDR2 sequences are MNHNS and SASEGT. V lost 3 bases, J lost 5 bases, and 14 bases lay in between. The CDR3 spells CASSDRTRLNNEQFF. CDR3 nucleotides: TGTGCCAGCAGTGACCGGACTCGGCTCAACAATGAGCAGTTCTTC.

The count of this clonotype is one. For the CDR3, the DNA is TGTGCCAGCAGGAGCGGGGTGAGAGCAGATACGCAGTATTTT. This translates into CASRSGVRADTQYF. The chain combines TRBV12-3 or TRBV12-4 with TRBJ2-3, with 7 bases identical to TRBD2. V shed 6 bases, J shed 4 bases, and the junction held 7 bases outside the gene matches. The CDR3 extends over 14 amino acids.

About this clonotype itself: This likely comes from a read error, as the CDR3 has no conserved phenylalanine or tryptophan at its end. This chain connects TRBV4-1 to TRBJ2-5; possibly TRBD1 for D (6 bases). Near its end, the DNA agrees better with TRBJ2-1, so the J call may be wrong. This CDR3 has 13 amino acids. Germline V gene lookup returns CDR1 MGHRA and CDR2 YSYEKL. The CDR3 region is CASSLTGLAEQFL. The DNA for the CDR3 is TGCGCCAGCAGCCTAACAGGGTTAGCTGAGCAGTTCTTG.

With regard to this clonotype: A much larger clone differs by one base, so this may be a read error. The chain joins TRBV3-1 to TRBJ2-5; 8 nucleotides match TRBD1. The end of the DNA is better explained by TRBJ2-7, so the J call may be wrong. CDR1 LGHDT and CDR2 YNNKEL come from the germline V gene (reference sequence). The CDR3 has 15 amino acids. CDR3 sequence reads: CAGSRENRGTYEQYF. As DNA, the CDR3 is TGTGCCGGCAGCCGGGAAAACAGGGGGACCTACGAGCAGTACTTC.

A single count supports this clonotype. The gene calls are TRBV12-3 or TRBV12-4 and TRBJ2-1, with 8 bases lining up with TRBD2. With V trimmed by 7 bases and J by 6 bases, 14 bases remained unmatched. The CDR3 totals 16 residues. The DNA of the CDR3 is TGTGCCAGCAATCCCTCGGGAGGGGCCCTGCCCAATGAGCAGTTCTTC. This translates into CASNPSGGALPNEQFF.

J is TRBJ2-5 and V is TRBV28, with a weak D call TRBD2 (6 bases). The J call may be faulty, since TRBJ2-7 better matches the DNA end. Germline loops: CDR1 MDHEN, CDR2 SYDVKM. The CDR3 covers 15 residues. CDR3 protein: CASRLWGELTYEQYF. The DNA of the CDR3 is TGTGCCAGCAGGCTCTGGGGGGAGCTCACCTACGAGCAGTACTTC.

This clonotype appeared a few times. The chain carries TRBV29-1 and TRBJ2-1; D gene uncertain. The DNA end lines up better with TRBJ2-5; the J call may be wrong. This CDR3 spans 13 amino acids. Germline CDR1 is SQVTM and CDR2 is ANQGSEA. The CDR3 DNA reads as TGCAGCGTTGCACTCCCCTTAACGGAGACCCAGTACTTC. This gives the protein CSVALPLTETQYF.

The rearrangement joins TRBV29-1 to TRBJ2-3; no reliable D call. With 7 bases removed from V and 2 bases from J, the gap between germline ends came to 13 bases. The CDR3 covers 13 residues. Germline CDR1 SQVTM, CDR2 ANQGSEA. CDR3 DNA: TGCAGCGCGAAACCCCTCTACACAGATACGCAGTATTTT. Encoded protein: CSAKPLYTDTQYF.

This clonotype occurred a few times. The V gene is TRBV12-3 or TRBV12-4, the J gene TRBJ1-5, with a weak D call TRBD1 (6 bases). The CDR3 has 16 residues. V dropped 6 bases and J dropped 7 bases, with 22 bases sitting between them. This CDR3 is CASSSPYREIGQPQHF. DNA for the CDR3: TGTGCCAGCAGCTCTCCCTACAGGGAAATCGGACAGCCCCAGCATTTT.